The clone carrying this TCR beta chain was observed at least ten times. This sample is drawn from a study of neurological immune-mediated disorders. The CDR3 has 10 amino acids. Deletions cut 5 bases from V and 10 bases from J, with 9 bases between. Germline CDR1 reads SQVTM; CDR2 reads ANQGSEA. The making of cDNA relied on 5'RACE with 10-nucleotide random UMIs. From 15-18 subjects, every sequencing run obtained over 190 million TCR-beta sequences. TCRdb redid the calling of the 5' RACE reads with MiXCR, one entry per CDR3 protein. The data hold some 25,000 distinct CDR3 sequences, with around 13% observed a single time. Time point: technical triplicate 1. There were some 900,000 CD4+ or CD8+ T cells used in the sorted libraries.

This sequence originates from a female donor with HTLV-1-associated myelopathy (HAM/TSP). Sequenced sample: CD4+ T cells from blood. The V call is TRBV29-1, the J call TRBJ2-1; D call uncertain. CDR3 sequence reads: CSVLVREQFF. The CDR3 bases are TGCAGCGTTCTAGTACGGGAGCAGTTCTTC.